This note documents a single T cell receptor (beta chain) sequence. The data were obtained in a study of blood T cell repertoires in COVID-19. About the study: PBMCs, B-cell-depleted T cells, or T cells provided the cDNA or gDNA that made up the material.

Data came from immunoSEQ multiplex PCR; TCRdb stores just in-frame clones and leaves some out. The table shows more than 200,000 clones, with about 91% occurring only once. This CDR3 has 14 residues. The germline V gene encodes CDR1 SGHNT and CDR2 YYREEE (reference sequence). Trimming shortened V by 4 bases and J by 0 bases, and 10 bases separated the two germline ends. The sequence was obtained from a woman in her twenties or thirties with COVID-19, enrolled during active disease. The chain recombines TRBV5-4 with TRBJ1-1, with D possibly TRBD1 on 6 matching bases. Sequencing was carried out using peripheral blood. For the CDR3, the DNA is TGTGCCAGCAGCGGTAAGGGGGTGAACACTGAAGCTTTCTTT. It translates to CASSGKGVNTEAFF. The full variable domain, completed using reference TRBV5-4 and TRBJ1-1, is ETGVTQSPTHLIKTRGQQVTLRCSSQSGHNTVSWYQQALGQGPQFIFQYYREEENGRGNFPPRFSGLQFPNYSSELNVNALELDDSALYLCASSGKGVNTEAFFGQGTRLTVV.